A single sample is the source of the 27 T cell receptor beta chains below, sequenced in a study of cytomegalovirus exposure and HLA in healthy donors. The PCR was carried out with 60 Vbeta primers and 13 Jbeta primers. This table comes from immunoSEQ multiplex PCR, and its TCRdb copy is limited to in-frame clones, with some not included. The specimen's table records 150,000 to 200,000 clones. The sample taken for sequencing was PBMCs. Source of these receptors: a woman aged 18-29 years in good health and CMV-seropositive.

This sequence joins TRBV10-3 and TRBJ1-2, with 7 nucleotides matching TRBD1. The J segment lost 3 bases and the V segment lost 0 bases, leaving 1 base of the junction unmatched. The CDR3 totals 14 residues. Germline assignment: CDR1 ENHRY and CDR2 SYGVKD. CDR3 nucleotide sequence: TGTGCCATCAGTGAGTCGGGGACAGACTATGGCTACACCTTC. Amino acid sequence: CAISESGTDYGYTF.

The V gene is TRBV7-2, the J gene TRBJ2-7; D remains unclear. The germline gives CDR1 SGHTA, CDR2 FQGNSA. The CDR3 has 15 residues. Trimming removed 5 bases at V and 3 bases at J, with 17 bases between. CDR3 nucleotides: TGTGCCAGCAGCCCCGATTGGGCGCTCGACTACGAGCAGTACTTC. Protein: CASSPDWALDYEQYF.

The chain combines TRBV6-5 with TRBJ1-1, with D maybe TRBD1 (6 bases). Germline V CDR1 and CDR2: MNHEY, SVGAGI. Trimming left V 4 bases short and J 1 base short, with 10 bases between. The CDR3 covers 14 residues. CDR3 amino acids: CASSSGQSNTEAFF. CDR3 coding DNA: TGTGCCAGCAGTTCCGGACAGTCGAACACTGAAGCTTTCTTT.

This chain links TRBV5-8 with TRBJ2-1; 7 bases agree with TRBD2. Germline V gives CDR1 SGHTS, CDR2 YDEGEE. The CDR3 spans 16 residues. V dropped 2 bases and J dropped 8; count of bases not matched to a gene: 13. The CDR3 region has the DNA TGTGCCAGCAGCTTTTGGTGGCGCGGGAGTGTCGATGAGCAGTTCTTC. Translation: CASSFWWRGSVDEQFF.

On this clone: At one end the junction does not follow the germline gene, possibly because of a read error. The rearrangement uses TRBV2 and TRBJ1-1; D is ambiguous. The CDR3 runs to 13 residues. Germline V gene sequence: CDR1 SNHLY, CDR2 FYNNEI. CDR3 amino acids: CASSEGLNTEAFF. The DNA for the CDR3 is TGTGCCAGCAGCGAAGGGCTGAACACTGAAGCTTTCTTT.

This sequence joins TRBV30 and TRBJ2-1; D might be TRBD2 (5 bases). The CDR3 is 11 amino acids. Germline assignment: CDR1 GTSNPN and CDR2 SVGIG (reference sequence). Trimming removed 5 bases at V and 8 bases at J, with 10 bases between. CDR3 sequence reads: CAWGLTYEQFF. In DNA, the CDR3 is TGTGCCTGGGGACTTACCTATGAGCAGTTCTTC. Filled out from reference TRBV30 and TRBJ2-1, the complete variable domain reads SQTIHQWPATLVQPVGSPLSLECTVEGTSNPNLYWYRQAAGRGLQLLFYSVGIGQISSEVPQNLSASRPQDRQFILSSKKLLLSDSGFYLCAWGLTYEQFFGPGTRLTVL.

The chain combines TRBV30 with TRBJ1-2; D remains ambiguous. Germline V CDR1 and CDR2: GTSNPN, SVGIG (reference sequence). V was shortened by 0 bases and J by 8 bases, with 10 bases between the two germline ends. The CDR3 sequence is 12 residues long. CDR3 region: CAWSVRLGGYTF. CDR3 DNA sequence: TGTGCCTGGAGTGTACGACTTGGAGGCTACACCTTC.

In nucleotides, the CDR3 is TGTGCCAGCTGGCCCATGATTCCGGAGAATTCACCCCTCCACTTT. Amino acids: CASWPMIPENSPLHF. The chain links TRBV7-9 to TRBJ1-6, with no clear D. Germline lookup yields CDR1 SEHNR and CDR2 FQNEAQ (reference sequence). The V end was cut by 8 bases, the J end by 7 bases, with 18 bases between. This CDR3 spans 15 amino acids.

The rearrangement uses TRBV4-3 and TRBJ2-7; 8 positions agree with TRBD1. Losses at the gene ends were 3 bases for V and 3 bases for J; bases not matched to a gene: 10. The CDR3 spans 16 residues. CDR1 is LGHNA, CDR2 YSLEER, per germline. This CDR3 reads CASSHSSTGERYEQYF. The CDR3 DNA sequence: TGCGCCAGCAGCCATTCTTCGACAGGGGAACGCTACGAGCAGTACTTC.

The CDR3: CASSLERGTGELFF. The CDR3 DNA reads TGTGCCAGCAGCTTGGAAAGAGGCACCGGGGAGCTGTTTTTT. The V call is TRBV5-8, the J call TRBJ2-2; D gene unclear. The length of the CDR3 is 14 residues. V lost 0 bases to trimming and J lost 4 bases, with 7 bases between them. Per germline, CDR1 SGHTS and CDR2 YDEGEE.

For this clone: Relative to the germline gene, one junction end is altered; a read error may explain this. V usage is TRBV11-3 and J usage is TRBJ1-4; D remains ambiguous. The length of the CDR3 is 14 residues. CDR1 SGHNT and CDR2 YENEEA come from the germline V gene. This CDR3 reads CASSLSGGNEKLFF. In nucleotides, the CDR3 is TGTGCCAGCAGCTTATCAGGAGGGAATGAGAAACTGTTTTTT.

The chain carries TRBV5-1 and TRBJ2-5; tentatively, D is TRBD2 (6 bases). The CDR3 consists of 14 residues. CDR1 and CDR2 from the germline V gene are SGHRS and YFSETQ. Deletions cut 0 bases from V and 5 bases from J, with 11 bases between. The CDR3 DNA reads as TGCGCCAGCAGCTTGGCTGGGAGCGGGGAGACCCAGTACTTC. Amino acid sequence: CASSLAGSGETQYF.

The chain has TRBV7-9 and TRBJ2-1, with D perhaps matching TRBD2 (6 bases). The CDR3 length is 14 residues. V gave up 8 bases and J gave up 0 bases, with 11 bases separating them. Germline V gives CDR1 SEHNR, CDR2 FQNEAQ (reference sequence). The CDR3 sequence is CASSGGSSYNEQFF. The CDR3 DNA is TGTGCCAGCTCTGGGGGGAGCTCCTACAATGAGCAGTTCTTC.

This chain links TRBV4-2 with TRBJ2-3; 12 bases agree with TRBD2. The trim removed 4 bases at V and 3 bases at J, leaving 5 bases unmatched. Germline V gives CDR1 LGHNA, CDR2 YNFKEQ. The CDR3 spans 16 residues. The CDR3 DNA reads as TGTGCCAGCAGCCCGAGGACTAGCGGGGTTACAGATACGCAGTATTTT. This gives the protein CASSPRTSGVTDTQYF.

V gene TRBV5-5 combines with J gene TRBJ1-3, with 7 positions matching TRBD1. Germline CDR1 SGHKS, CDR2 YYEKEE (reference sequence). V lost 3 bases to trimming and J lost 6 bases; unmatched junction nucleotides: 9. CDR3 size: 15 residues. CDR3 in amino acids: CASSSAPDRANTIYF. The DNA for the CDR3 is TGTGCCAGCAGCTCGGCGCCCGACAGGGCAAACACCATATATTTT.

For this clone: One end of the junction varies from germline; a read error may be responsible. This chain joins TRBV7-9 and TRBJ2-2; perhaps TRBD2 as D (5 bases). Germline V gene lookup returns CDR1 SEHNR and CDR2 FQNEAQ (reference sequence). The CDR3 spans 14 residues. In nucleotides, the CDR3 is TGTGCCAGCAGTACGGAGGCGAACGCCGGGGAGCTGTTTTTT. This translates into CASSTEANAGELFF.

The V gene is TRBV27, the J gene TRBJ2-2, with D unclear. Germline V gene data show CDR1 as MNHEY and CDR2 as SMNVEV (reference sequence). This CDR3 has 14 amino acids. With 7 bases removed from V and 4 bases from J, the gap between germline ends came to 13 bases. CDR3 amino acids: CASKARVATGELFF. The CDR3 DNA reads TGTGCCAGCAAGGCTCGGGTAGCCACCGGGGAGCTGTTTTTT.

This sequence joins TRBV5-6 and TRBJ2-1; D uncertain. The CDR3 totals 13 residues. V was trimmed by 0 bases and J by 4 bases, leaving 5 bases between them. CDR1 and CDR2 (germline): SGHDT, YYEEEE. CDR3 DNA sequence: TGTGCCAGCAGCTTGGGACTTTACAATGAGCAGTTCTTC. Its protein is CASSLGLYNEQFF.

The chain combines TRBV29-1 with TRBJ2-1, with a tentative D call TRBD1 (5 bases). The V and J ends lost 6 bases and 8 bases respectively, with 20 bases between them. CDR1 SQVTM and CDR2 ANQGSEA come from the germline V gene. This CDR3 contains 14 residues. CDR3 protein: CSVTRESPGDEQFF. The CDR3 DNA reads TGCAGCGTCACCAGGGAATCCCCTGGGGATGAGCAGTTCTTC.

This chain uses TRBV2 with TRBJ1-2, with D tentatively TRBD1 (5 bases). CDR3 length: 13 residues. Germline CDR1 reads SNHLY; CDR2 reads FYNNEI. With 4 bases removed from V and 8 bases from J, the gap between germline ends came to 14 bases. The CDR3 DNA is TGTGCCAGCAGTGTAAGGGGCGAGAACGGCTACACCTTC. Translated: CASSVRGENGYTF. Complete variable domain (other parts from reference TRBV2 and TRBJ1-2): EPEVTQTPSHQVTQMGQEVILRCVPISNHLYFYWYRQILGQKVEFLVSFYNNEISEKSEIFDDQFSVERPDGSNFTLKIRSTKLEDSAMYFCASSVRGENGYTFGSGTRLTVV.

The chain uses TRBV4-1 and TRBJ2-3; maybe TRBD1 (5 bases). Trimming took 1 base from V and 4 from J, leaving 12 bases between them. The CDR3 spans 15 residues. Germline lookup yields CDR1 MGHRA and CDR2 YSYEKL. CDR3 bases: TGCGCCAGCAGCCAAGTCCAAGGGGTCGCAGATACGCAGTATTTT. Translation: CASSQVQGVADTQYF.

The chain recombines TRBV11-2 with TRBJ1-2, with 7 bases identical to TRBD1. V gave up 2 bases and J gave up 5 bases; unmatched junction bases: 5. Germline CDR1 and CDR2: SGHAT and FQNNGV. The CDR3 runs to 14 residues. As DNA, the CDR3 is TGTGCCAGCAGCTTACGAGGGGGCGCGTATGGCTACACCTTC. Amino acid sequence: CASSLRGGAYGYTF.

The CDR3 loop is CASSVSGANTEAFF. As DNA, the CDR3 is TGTGCCAGCAGCGTCTCAGGGGCGAACACTGAAGCTTTCTTT. V is TRBV9 and J is TRBJ1-1; tentative D call: TRBD1 (6 bases). This CDR3 has 14 amino acids. Trimming cost V 2 bases and J 1 base, with 9 bases left between them. The germline V gene encodes CDR1 SGDLS and CDR2 YYNGEE.

This chain connects TRBV27 to TRBJ2-2; 9 nucleotides agree with TRBD2. This CDR3 contains 16 residues. Germline V lookup: CDR1 MNHEY, CDR2 SMNVEV (reference sequence). V lost 5 bases and J lost 2; bases outside the gene matches: 6. The CDR3 region is CASSHGTSRNTGELFF. Here the CDR3 DNA reads TGTGCCAGCAGTCACGGGACTAGCCGAAACACCGGGGAGCTGTTTTTT.

The chain joins TRBV27 to TRBJ2-7; D may be TRBD2 (6 bases). Trimming left V 5 bases short and J 6 bases short, with 14 bases between. Germline CDR1 is MNHEY and CDR2 is SMNVEV (reference sequence). CDR3 size: 13 residues. CDR3 loop: CASSPLGGAEQYF. In nucleotides, the CDR3 is TGTGCCAGCAGTCCCCTCGGAGGGGCCGAGCAGTACTTC.

The gene calls are TRBV5-6 and TRBJ2-1, with D hard to call. Trimming took 0 bases from V and 9 from J, leaving 10 bases between them. The V gene's germline CDR1 is SGHDT and CDR2 YYEEEE. CDR3 size: 13 residues. The CDR3, as DNA: TGTGCCAGCAGCTTGGTGTCAGGCCGTGAGCAGTTCTTC. This gives the protein CASSLVSGREQFF.

The CDR3 sequence: CASQPLAGGLADTQYF. CDR3 coding DNA: TGTGCCAGCCAACCGCTAGCGGGCGGGTTGGCAGATACGCAGTATTTT. This chain uses TRBV2 with TRBJ2-3; 8 bases fit TRBD2. Germline-derived CDR1 and CDR2 are SNHLY and FYNNEI. There are 16 residues in the CDR3. J was trimmed by 4 bases and V by 8 bases; bases with no gene match: 14. Complete variable domain (other parts from reference TRBV2 and TRBJ2-3): EPEVTQTPSHQVTQMGQEVILRCVPISNHLYFYWYRQILGQKVEFLVSFYNNEISEKSEIFDDQFSVERPDGSNFTLKIRSTKLEDSAMYFCASQPLAGGLADTQYFGPGTRLTVL.